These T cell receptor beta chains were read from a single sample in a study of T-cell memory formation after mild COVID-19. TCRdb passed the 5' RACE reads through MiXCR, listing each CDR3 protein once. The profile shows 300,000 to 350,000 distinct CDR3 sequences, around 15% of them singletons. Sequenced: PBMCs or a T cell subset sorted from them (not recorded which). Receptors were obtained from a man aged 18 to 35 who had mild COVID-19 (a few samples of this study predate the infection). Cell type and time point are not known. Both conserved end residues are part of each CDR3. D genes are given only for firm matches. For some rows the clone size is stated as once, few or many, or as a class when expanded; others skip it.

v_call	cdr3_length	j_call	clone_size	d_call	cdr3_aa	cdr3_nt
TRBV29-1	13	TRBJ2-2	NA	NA	CSAREAVTGELFF	TGCAGCGCTAGGGAAGCGGTCACCGGGGAGCTGTTTTTT
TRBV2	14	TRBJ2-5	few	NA	CASSEQGIGETQYF	TGTGCCAGCAGTGAACAAGGGATAGGGGAGACCCAGTACTTC
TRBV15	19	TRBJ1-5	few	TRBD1	CATSRDPIDRGRPNQPQHF	TGTGCCACCAGCAGAGACCCGATAGACAGGGGGCGCCCAAATCAGCCCCAGCATTTT
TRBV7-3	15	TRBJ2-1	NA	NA	CASSLSLAGYNEQFF	TGTGCCAGCAGCTTAAGTCTAGCAGGCTACAATGAGCAGTTCTTC
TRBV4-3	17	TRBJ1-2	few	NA	CASSQEDAPLINYGYTF	TGCGCCAGCAGCCAAGAAGACGCCCCCCTCATAAACTATGGCTACACCTTC
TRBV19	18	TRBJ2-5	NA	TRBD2	CASSIAAPSGGHQETQYF	TGTGCCAGTAGTATAGCCGCTCCTAGCGGGGGGCATCAAGAGACCCAGTACTTC
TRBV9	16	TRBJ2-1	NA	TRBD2	CASSAGGAPRRNEQFF	TGTGCCAGCAGCGCGGGGGGGGCTCCGAGAAGAAATGAGCAGTTCTTC
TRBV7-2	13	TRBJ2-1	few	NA	CASSFLRYNEQFF	TGTGCCAGCAGCTTCTTACGGTACAATGAGCAGTTCTTC
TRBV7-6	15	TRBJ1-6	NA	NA	CASSPLKGGVSPLHF	TGTGCCAGCAGCCCTTTGAAGGGGGGCGTTTCACCCCTCCACTTT
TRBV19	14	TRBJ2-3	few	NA	CASKFGRTTDTQYF	TGTGCCAGTAAGTTCGGACGGACCACAGATACGCAGTATTTT
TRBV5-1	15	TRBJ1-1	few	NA	CASSQNRVVGTEAFF	TGCGCCAGCAGCCAAAACAGGGTAGTGGGCACTGAAGCTTTCTTT
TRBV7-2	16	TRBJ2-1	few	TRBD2	CASSFPPGSSGNEQFF	TGTGCCAGCAGCTTCCCACCAGGCTCTAGCGGCAATGAGCAGTTCTTC
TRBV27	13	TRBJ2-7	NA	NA	CASSLSWGYEQYF	TGTGCCAGCAGTTTGTCTTGGGGATACGAGCAGTACTTC
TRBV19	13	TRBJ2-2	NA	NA	CASSITGSGELFF	TGTGCCAGTAGTATAACGGGGTCCGGGGAGCTGTTTTTT
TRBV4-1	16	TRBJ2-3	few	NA	CASSQGFRESIDTQYF	TGCGCCAGCAGCCAAGGCTTCAGGGAGAGTATAGATACGCAGTATTTT
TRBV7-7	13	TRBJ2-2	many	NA	CASSQGLAGELFF	TGTGCTAGCAGCCAAGGGTTGGCCGGGGAGCTGTTTTTT
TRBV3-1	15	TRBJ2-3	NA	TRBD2	CASKPGGLAADTQYF	TGTGCCAGCAAACCTGGAGGGCTAGCGGCAGATACGCAGTATTTT
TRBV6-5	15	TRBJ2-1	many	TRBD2	CASSSRTSGGGEQFF	TGTGCCAGCAGTTCTAGGACTAGCGGGGGAGGTGAGCAGTTCTTC
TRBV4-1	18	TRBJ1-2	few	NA	CASSQVPLLRGHAGGYTF	TGCGCCAGCAGCCAAGTCCCTCTCCTCAGGGGCCACGCCGGTGGCTACACCTTC
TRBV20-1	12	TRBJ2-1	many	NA	CSIGQTYNEQFF	TGCAGTATAGGACAGACTTACAATGAGCAGTTCTTC
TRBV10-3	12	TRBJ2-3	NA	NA	CAIRGGSGAQYF	TGTGCCATCAGGGGCGGATCGGGAGCGCAGTATTTT
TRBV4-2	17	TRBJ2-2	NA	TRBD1	CASSQESQGASSGELFF	TGTGCCAGCAGCCAAGAATCGCAGGGGGCTTCTTCCGGGGAGCTGTTTTTT
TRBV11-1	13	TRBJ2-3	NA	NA	CASSYAGEDTQYF	TGTGCCAGCAGCTATGCAGGGGAAGATACGCAGTATTTT
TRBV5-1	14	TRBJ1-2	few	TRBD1	CASSFSQGASGYTF	TGCGCCAGCAGCTTTTCACAGGGGGCAAGTGGCTACACCTTC
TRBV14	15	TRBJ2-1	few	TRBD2	CASSRTAGGPVEQFF	TGTGCCAGCAGCCGGACGGCGGGGGGGCCCGTCGAGCAGTTCTTC
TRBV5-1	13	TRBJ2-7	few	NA	CASSLAVTYEQYF	TGCGCCAGCAGCTTGGCGGTTACCTACGAGCAGTACTTC
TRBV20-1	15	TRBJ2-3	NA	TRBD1	CSAFAGTGDTDTQYF	TGCAGTGCTTTCGCCGGGACAGGGGACACAGATACGCAGTATTTT
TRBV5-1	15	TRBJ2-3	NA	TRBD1	CASSAGQGGTDTQYF	TGCGCCAGCAGCGCGGGACAGGGTGGCACAGATACGCAGTATTTT
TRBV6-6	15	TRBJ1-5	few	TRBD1	CASLRQGVSNQPQHF	TGTGCCAGCCTTAGACAGGGGGTTAGCAATCAGCCCCAGCATTTT
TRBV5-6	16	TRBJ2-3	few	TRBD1	CASSLADRGHTDTQYF	TGTGCCAGCAGCTTGGCGGACAGGGGGCACACAGATACGCAGTATTTT